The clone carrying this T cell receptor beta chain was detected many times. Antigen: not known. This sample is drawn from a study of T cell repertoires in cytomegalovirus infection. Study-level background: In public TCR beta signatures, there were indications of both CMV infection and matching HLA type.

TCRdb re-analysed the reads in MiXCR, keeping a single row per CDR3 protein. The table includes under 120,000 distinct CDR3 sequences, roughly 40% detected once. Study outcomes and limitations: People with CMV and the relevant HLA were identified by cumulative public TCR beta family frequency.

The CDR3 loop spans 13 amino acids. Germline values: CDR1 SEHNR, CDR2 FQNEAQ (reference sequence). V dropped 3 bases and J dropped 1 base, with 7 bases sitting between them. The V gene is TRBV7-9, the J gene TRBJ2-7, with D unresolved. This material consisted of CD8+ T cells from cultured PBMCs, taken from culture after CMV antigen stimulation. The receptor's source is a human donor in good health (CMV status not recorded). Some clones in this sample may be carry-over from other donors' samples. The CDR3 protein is CASSFVYSYEQYF. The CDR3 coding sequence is TGTGCCAGCAGCTTTGTCTATTCCTACGAGCAGTACTTC.